The T cell receptor (beta chain) under discussion was sequenced for a study of OX40 agonist ivuxolimab in advanced cancers. At the level of the whole study: Ivuxolimab, which targeted the costimulatory receptor OX40 (CD134), was an agonistic, fully human IgG2 monoclonal antibody. The monotherapy dose-escalation portion (N of about 49 patients) of the phase I ivuxolimab trial is reported in the paper. Partial responses occurred in three dose-escalation patients: two with cutaneous melanoma and one with hepatocellular carcinoma. Intravenous ivuxolimab was administered to patients every 2 weeks at six dose levels: 0.01, 0.1, 0.3, 1.5, 3 and 10 mg/kg. The dose-escalation cohort was 82.7% male with a mean age of approximately 60 years, ranging from roughly 20 to 80. Prior anti-PD-1, anti-PD-L1 or anti-CTLA-4 therapy was permitted, and checkpoint inhibitors had been received by about 37% of dose-escalation patients. Of the approximately 50 dose-escalation patients, hepatocellular carcinoma was present in around 19, melanoma in approximately 15, renal cell carcinoma in 9 and head and neck cancer in 9. The purpose of peripheral TCRbeta sequencing was to test whether ivuxolimab changed TCR sequence diversity and led to clonal T-cell expansion. General conclusions and limits of the study: In the 0.1-3.0 mg/kg groups, partial responders were among the patients with the lowest normalized peripheral clonal expansion, particularly in CD8+ T cells. At doses of 0.1 to 3.0 mg/kg, clonal expansion of both CD4+ and CD8+ T cells in blood was seen between baseline and week 6. On average, CD8+ T cells showed more expanded clones than CD4+ T cells after ivuxolimab. Which antigens the clonally expanded peripheral T cells were specific for was not determined. Low levels of normalized T-cell clonal expansion were also shown by some nonresponding patients.

Spanning cysteine to phenylalanine, the CDR3 consists of 16 amino acids. Solely the CDR3 DNA is kept, with 48 bases framed from the first base. The junction shows trimming of 4 bases on V and 6 bases on J, plus 21 bases between the germline ends. Reading the germline V gene (reference sequence) gives CDR1 SGHNT and CDR2 YYREEE. Patients with a history of autoimmune disease or receiving systemic immunosuppression were excluded from the trial. Peripheral blood for TCR sequencing was collected from all dose cohorts at baseline, on cycle 4 day 1, and on cycle 7 day 1. The samples were drawn from a first-in-human, open-label, multicenter phase I dose-escalation trial of ivuxolimab. Adults with locally advanced or metastatic melanoma, renal cell, hepatocellular, or head and neck squamous cell carcinoma were enrolled in the trial. Before TCR sequencing, CD4+ and CD8+ T cells were separately sorted from peripheral blood.

Genomic DNA was isolated from the sorted cells so that the TCRbeta CDR3 region could be sequenced. The immunoSEQ Assay was used to sequence the TCRbeta CDR3 regions. TCRdb stores this immuneACCESS table with in-frame sequences only. Part of the clones is absent; in the studies checked, under half of the shortfall reflects unresolved V genes, and no reason is known for the rest. The sample has just over 60,000 clones on record, about nine tenths of them singletons. The biggest ten clones account for 16% of the sample. Comment on this clone: What this receptor recognizes is not known. No quality values exist for individual bases; no much larger clone is one base distant.

This clonotype was sampled from an adult with an advanced solid tumor such as melanoma, head and neck, liver or kidney cancer. The sequencing used CD4+ or CD8+ T cells sorted from blood, collected in a trial of the OX40 agonist ivuxolimab. This receptor chain uses TRBV5-4 and TRBJ2-3; TRBD2 is perhaps the D gene, given 6 matching bases. The CDR3 here reads CASSPSPGTHKDTQYF. Here is the DNA: TGTGCCAGCAGCCCATCCCCCGGGACTCATAAGGATACGCAGTATTTT.